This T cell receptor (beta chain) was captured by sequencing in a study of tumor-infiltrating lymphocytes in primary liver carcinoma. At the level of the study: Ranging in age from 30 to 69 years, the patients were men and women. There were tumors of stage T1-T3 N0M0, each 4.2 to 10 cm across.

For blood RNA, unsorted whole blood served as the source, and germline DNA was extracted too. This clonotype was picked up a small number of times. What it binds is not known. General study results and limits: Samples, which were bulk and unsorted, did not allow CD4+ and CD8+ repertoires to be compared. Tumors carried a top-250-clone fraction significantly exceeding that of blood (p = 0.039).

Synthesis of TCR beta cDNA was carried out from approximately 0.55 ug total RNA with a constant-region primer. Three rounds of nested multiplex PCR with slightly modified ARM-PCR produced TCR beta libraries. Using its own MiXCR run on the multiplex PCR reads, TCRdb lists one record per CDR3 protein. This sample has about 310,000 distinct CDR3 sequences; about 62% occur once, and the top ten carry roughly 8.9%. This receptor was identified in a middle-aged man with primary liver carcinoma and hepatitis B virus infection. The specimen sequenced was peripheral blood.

CDR3 DNA sequence: TGTGCCAGCAGTTTCGTGAGCGGGAACAATGAGCAGTTCTTC. This codes for CASSFVSGNNEQFF. The chain recombines TRBV12-3 or TRBV12-4 with TRBJ2-1; TRBD2 aligns across 7 bases. CDR3 size: 14 residues. Trimming at V came to 3 bases and at J to 5 bases, leaving 4 bases not matched to a gene.